This TCR beta chain was sequenced during a study of T cells after yellow fever vaccination. Regarding the study as a whole: A weaker but faster secondary response was observed, peaking on day 5 versus 15. Re-detected after boosting: most primary clones, more than 95% of CD4 and 80% to 90% of CD8.

The 5'RACE template-switching step produced TCR cDNA and added a universal primer site and UMIs. TCRdb reprocessed the 5' RACE reads via MiXCR and lists one record per CDR3 protein. The sample records tens of thousands of distinct CDR3 sequences, 7.1% being singletons. This clonotype was counted ten times or more. Its antigen is unidentified. Trimming took off 7 bases at V and 8 bases at J, with 15 bases between the two ends. CDR1 and CDR2 from the germline V gene are SEHNR and FQNEAQ (reference sequence). CDR3 length equals 13 residues. Sequenced here: CD8+ T cells sorted from PBMCs, sampled about 5 days after the first yellow fever vaccination. The V gene is TRBV7-9, the J gene TRBJ2-1, with TRBD1 as a possible D gene (5 bases). The receptor comes from a man between 18 and 35 years old who received the YFV17D yellow fever vaccine. The DNA for the CDR3 is TGTGCCAGCACCCCCCCGTTAGGGGATGAGCAGTTCTTC. Protein product: CASTPPLGDEQFF.